This T cell receptor beta chain appears in the sequencing data of a study of CD8+CD57+ T cells in acquired aplastic anemia. General study results and limits: Roughly 28 was the count of CD8+ CDR3 sequences that patients shared with controls.

Sequencing involved patients with CD8+CD57+ cell expansion previously shown by flow cytometry. TCR beta VDJ and CDR3 profiles were obtained from a genomic DNA template. One entry per CDR3 protein results from TCRdb running MiXCR on the reads. The sample records under 200,000 distinct CDR3 sequences, under 50% being singletons. This clonotype was counted between two and nine times. Its cognate antigen is unknown. The CDR3 contains 13 residues. V dropped 3 bases and J dropped 4 bases, with 10 bases sitting between them. Germline V gene lookup returns CDR1 GTSNPN and CDR2 SVGIG (reference sequence). The V and J genes are TRBV30 and TRBJ1-3, with D unclear. The sequence came from a human donor with aplastic anemia. The specimen sequenced was sorted CD4+, CD8+, or CD8+CD57+ T cells (not recorded which) from PBMCs. The CDR3 nucleotides are TGTGCCTGGAGCAACTTTGGGGGAAACACCATATATTTT. This sequence encodes CAWSNFGGNTIYF.